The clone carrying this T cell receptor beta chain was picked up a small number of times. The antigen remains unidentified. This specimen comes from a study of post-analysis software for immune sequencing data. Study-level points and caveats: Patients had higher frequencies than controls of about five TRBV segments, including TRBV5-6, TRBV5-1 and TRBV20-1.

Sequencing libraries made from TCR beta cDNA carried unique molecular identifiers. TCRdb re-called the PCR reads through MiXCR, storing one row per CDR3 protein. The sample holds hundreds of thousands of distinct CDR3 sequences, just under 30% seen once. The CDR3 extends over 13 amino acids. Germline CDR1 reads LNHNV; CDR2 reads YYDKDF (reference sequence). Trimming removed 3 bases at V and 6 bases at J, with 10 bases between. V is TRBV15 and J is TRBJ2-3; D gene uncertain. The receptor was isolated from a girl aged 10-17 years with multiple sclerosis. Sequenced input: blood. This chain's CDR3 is CATSRTGRDTQYF. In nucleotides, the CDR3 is TGTGCCACCAGCAGGACCGGCAGGGATACGCAGTATTTT.